A selection of T cell receptor beta chains follows, all from one sample in a study of T cell responses to AZD1222 COVID-19 vaccine. Data came from immunoSEQ multiplex PCR; TCRdb stores just in-frame clones and leaves some out. The table includes some 150,000 clones, about 94% detected once. The sample was peripheral blood, taken on day 0 of AZD1222 vaccination. The receptors stem from an adult in good health. Both conserved end residues are part of each CDR3. The D gene is left open where the match is weak. Only some rows state a clone size, as once, few, many or a class for expanded clones.

TRBJ1-2	.	.	TRBV28	TGTGCCAGCAGTTCCCCCACAACTCGACAGGATTCGAACTATGGCTACACCTTC	CASSSPTTRQDSNYGYTF
TRBJ1-1	.	.	TRBV5-1	TGCGCCAGCAGCCAATCACTGAACACTGAAGCTTTCTTT	CASSQSLNTEAFF
TRBJ2-7	.	TRBD2	TRBV5-1	TGCGCCAGCAGCGGGGGACTAGCGGACTACGAGCAGTACTTC	CASSGGLADYEQYF
TRBJ1-5	once	TRBD1	TRBV19	TGTGCCAGTAGTGCCCGCTGGGGGACAGGGTTCCTCAATCAGCCCCAGCATTTT	CASSARWGTGFLNQPQHF
TRBJ1-6	.	.	TRBV6-6	TGTGCCAGCACCCGGACTGAATCCTATAATTCACCCCTCCACTTT	CASTRTESYNSPLHF
TRBJ2-2	.	.	TRBV5-1	TGCGCCAGCAGCTTGGGCCCCGGAGCCGGGGAGCTGTTTTTT	CASSLGPGAGELFF
TRBJ2-7	.	.	TRBV5-5	TGTGCCAGCGGGAATGGTCCGGGGCTAACCTACGAGCAGTACTTC	CASGNGPGLTYEQYF
TRBJ2-3	.	.	TRBV19	TGTGCCAGTACAGGGGAGGGGGCAGATACGCAGTATTTT	CASTGEGADTQYF
TRBJ1-1	.	.	TRBV23-1	TGCGCCAGCAGCCGAGAACCACCATGGGGTACTGAAGCTTTCTTT	CASSREPPWGTEAFF
TRBJ1-2	few	.	TRBV2	TGTGCCAGCAGTGTAAGGCAGGACTATGGCTACACCTTC	CASSVRQDYGYTF
TRBJ2-3	.	TRBD2	TRBV13	TGTGCCAGCAGCTCCACGGGACTAGCGGGTACAGATACGCAGTATTTT	CASSSTGLAGTDTQYF
TRBJ2-7	.	.	TRBV4-1	TGCGCCAGCAGCCAAGGTCTACAGCTTTACGAGCAGTACTTC	CASSQGLQLYEQYF
TRBJ2-1	.	.	TRBV16	TGTGCCAGCAGCCAATCCTTGGCTGATGAGCAGTTCTTC	CASSQSLADEQFF
TRBJ2-1	.	.	TRBV27	TGTGCCAGCAGTTTAATCAGCTTCCGGACTAACAACAATGAGCAGTTCTTC	CASSLISFRTNNNEQFF
TRBJ2-7	.	TRBD2	TRBV5-4	TGTGCCAGCAGCTCGGGACTAGCGGGAGGAGGATACGAGCAGTACTTC	CASSSGLAGGGYEQYF
TRBJ2-2	.	TRBD2	TRBV4-1	TGCGCCAGCAGCCAAGGGCCCCAGACTAGCGGGAGTAGGACCACCGGGGAGCTGTTTTTT	CASSQGPQTSGSRTTGELFF
TRBJ2-7	.	.	TRBV28	TGTGCCAGCAGAAACCCCTACGAGCAGTACTTC	CASRNPYEQYF
TRBJ2-7	once	TRBD1	TRBV19	TGTGCCAGTAGTATGCAAGTCATCCGGGGACAGGAGTTCTCCTACGAGCAGTACTTC	CASSMQVIRGQEFSYEQYF
TRBJ1-2	.	.	TRBV20-1	TGCAGTGCTAGTTCACGTCAAAACTATGGCTACACCTTC	CSASSRQNYGYTF
TRBJ2-7	once	TRBD1	TRBV13	TGTGCCAGCAGCTCACCCGGGACAGCGACCTACGAGCAGTACTTC	CASSSPGTATYEQYF
TRBJ2-3	.	TRBD2	TRBV7-2	TGTGCCAGCAGCTTTCGACTAGCGGGAGGCACAGATACGCAGTATTTT	CASSFRLAGGTDTQYF
TRBJ2-5	once	TRBD2	TRBV5-4	TGTGCCAGCAGCCGTCTAGCGGAAGAGACCCAGTACTTC	CASSRLAEETQYF
TRBJ1-6	once	.	TRBV5-1	TGCGCCAGCAGCCCCGGGGATTATAATTCACCCCTCCACTTT	CASSPGDYNSPLHF
TRBJ2-1	.	.	TRBV2	TGTGCCAGCAGCGGACATGTAGAGCAGTTCTTC	CASSGHVEQFF
TRBJ2-2	.	.	TRBV24-1	TGTGCCACCAGTGAAACTAGTCCGTCCGGGGAGCTGTTTTTT	CATSETSPSGELFF
TRBJ2-1	.	TRBD2	TRBV6-5	TGTGCCAGCAGTTACACTAGCGGCAACTCCTACAATGAGCAGTTCTTC	CASSYTSGNSYNEQFF
TRBJ1-5	.	.	TRBV10-2	TGCGCCAGCAGTGAGTGGGGTAGGGGACCAAATCAGCCCCAGCATTTT	CASSEWGRGPNQPQHF
TRBJ2-7	once	TRBD1	TRBV18	TGTGCCAGCTCACCACGACAGGGCGACGAGCAGTACTTC	CASSPRQGDEQYF
TRBJ2-5	.	.	TRBV5-4	TGTGCCAGCAGCTCCGCCGGGACTGTACAAGAGACCCAGTACTTC	CASSSAGTVQETQYF
TRBJ2-7	.	TRBD1	TRBV12-5	TGTGCTAGTGGTAGGACAGGGGGTTTGGGCGAGCAGTACTTC	CASGRTGGLGEQYF
TRBJ1-1	.	.	TRBV10-2	TGCGCCAGCAGTGAAAGAGGGGCCTATGAAGCTTTCTTT	CASSERGAYEAFF
TRBJ2-1	.	.	TRBV18	TGTGCCAGCTCGCGACATCGACTTCGGGTCCATGAGCAGTTCTTC	CASSRHRLRVHEQFF
TRBJ2-7	.	.	TRBV7-8	TGTGCCAGCAGCTTAGCGCACGGGTCCTACGAGCAGTACTTC	CASSLAHGSYEQYF
TRBJ1-4	once	.	TRBV30	TGTGCCTGGACCGAGCCAACTAATGAAAAACTGTTTTTT	CAWTEPTNEKLFF
TRBJ2-7	.	.	TRBV7-9	TGTGCCAGCAGCTTAACAGGGCGGAACCTCTACGAGCAGTACTTC	CASSLTGRNLYEQYF
TRBJ2-3	.	TRBD2	TRBV5-4	TGTGCCAGCAGCTTTAAAGGGACTAGCGGCACAGATACGCAGTATTTT	CASSFKGTSGTDTQYF
TRBJ1-5	.	TRBD1	TRBV28	TGTGCCAGCAGTTTTACAGGGGGCAATCAGCCCCAGCATTTT	CASSFTGGNQPQHF